This entry concerns a single T cell receptor beta chain. Its antigen remains unidentified. The PCR used 60 Vbeta and 13 Jbeta primers. Data came from immunoSEQ multiplex PCR; TCRdb stores just in-frame clones and leaves some out. The sample shows about 110,000 clones, 75% to 90% of them seen only once. Germline V gene data show CDR1 as MNHEY and CDR2 as SVGAGI. There are 14 residues in the CDR3. These data come from a study of cytomegalovirus exposure and HLA in healthy donors. At collection, donors were nominally healthy, but unrecorded immune exposures were probable. Study-wide findings and caveats: Immune exposure information available was restricted to CMV serostatus. A missense variant in DCLRE1C was later tied to TCR beta V- and J-gene trimming.

The clonotype originates from a middle-aged man in good health and CMV-seronegative. This chain joins TRBV6-5 and TRBJ2-5; the match to TRBD1 covers 8 bases. The DNA end lines up better with TRBJ2-7; the J call may be wrong. The material sequenced was PBMCs. This chain's CDR3 is CASSLADRGHEQYF. As DNA, the CDR3 is TGTGCCAGCAGTTTAGCCGACAGGGGACACGAGCAGTACTTC.